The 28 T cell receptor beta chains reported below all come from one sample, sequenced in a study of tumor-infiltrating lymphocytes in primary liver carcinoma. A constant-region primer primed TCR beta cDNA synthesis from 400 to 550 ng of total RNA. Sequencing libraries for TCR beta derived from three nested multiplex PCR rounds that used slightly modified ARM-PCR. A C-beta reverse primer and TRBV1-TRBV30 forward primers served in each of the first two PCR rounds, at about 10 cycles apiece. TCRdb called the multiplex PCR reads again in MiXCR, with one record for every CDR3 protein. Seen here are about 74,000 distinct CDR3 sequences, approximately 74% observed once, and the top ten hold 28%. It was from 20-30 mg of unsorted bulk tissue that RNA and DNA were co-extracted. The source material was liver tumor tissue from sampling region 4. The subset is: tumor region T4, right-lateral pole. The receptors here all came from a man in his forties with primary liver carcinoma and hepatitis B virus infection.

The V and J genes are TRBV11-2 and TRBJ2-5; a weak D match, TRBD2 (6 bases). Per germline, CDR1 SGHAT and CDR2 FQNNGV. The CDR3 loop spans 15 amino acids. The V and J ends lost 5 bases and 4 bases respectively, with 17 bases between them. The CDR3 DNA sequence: TGTGCCAGCAGCGAACAGGCAGGAGCGGGAGAGACCCAGTACTTC. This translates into CASSEQAGAGETQYF.

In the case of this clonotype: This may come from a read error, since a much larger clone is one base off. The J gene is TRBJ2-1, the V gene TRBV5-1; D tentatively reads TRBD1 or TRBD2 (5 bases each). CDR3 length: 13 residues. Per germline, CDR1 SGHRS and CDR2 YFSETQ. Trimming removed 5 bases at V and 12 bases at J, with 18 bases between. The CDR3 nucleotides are TGCGCCAGCAGACAAAACCGGGACGAGGGGCAGTTCTTC. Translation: CASRQNRDEGQFF. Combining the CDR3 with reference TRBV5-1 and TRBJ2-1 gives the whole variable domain KAGVTQTPRYLIKTRGQQVTLSCSPISGHRSVSWYQQTPGQGLQFLFEYFSETQRNKGNFPGRFSGRQFSNSRSEMNVSTLELGDSALYLCASRQNRDEGQFFGPGTRLTVL.

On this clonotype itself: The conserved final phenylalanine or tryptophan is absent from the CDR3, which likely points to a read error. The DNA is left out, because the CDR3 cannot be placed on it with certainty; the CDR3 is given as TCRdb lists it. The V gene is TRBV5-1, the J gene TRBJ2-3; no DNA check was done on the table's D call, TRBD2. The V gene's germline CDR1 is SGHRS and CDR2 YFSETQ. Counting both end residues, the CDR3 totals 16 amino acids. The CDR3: CASSPNSGTPADTQCS.

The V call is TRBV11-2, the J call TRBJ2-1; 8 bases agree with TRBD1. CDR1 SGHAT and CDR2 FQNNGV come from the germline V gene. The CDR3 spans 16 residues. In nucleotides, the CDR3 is TGTACCGGCAGTCTGTCCACAGGGGGAGTCTACAATGAGCAGTTCTTC. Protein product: CTGSLSTGGVYNEQFF.

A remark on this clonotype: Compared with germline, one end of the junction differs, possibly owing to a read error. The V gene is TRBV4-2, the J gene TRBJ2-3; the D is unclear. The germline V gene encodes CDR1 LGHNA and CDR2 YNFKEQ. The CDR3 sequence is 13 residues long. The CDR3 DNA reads TGTGCCAGAAGCCAAGTCGGCACAGATACGCAGTATTTT. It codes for CARSQVGTDTQYF.

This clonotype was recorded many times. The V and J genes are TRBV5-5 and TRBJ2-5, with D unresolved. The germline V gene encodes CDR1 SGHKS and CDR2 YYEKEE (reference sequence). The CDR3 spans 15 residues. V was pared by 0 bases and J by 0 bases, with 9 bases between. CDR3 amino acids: CASSLGPLYQETQYF. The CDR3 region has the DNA TGTGCCAGCAGCTTGGGCCCATTGTACCAAGAGACCCAGTACTTC.

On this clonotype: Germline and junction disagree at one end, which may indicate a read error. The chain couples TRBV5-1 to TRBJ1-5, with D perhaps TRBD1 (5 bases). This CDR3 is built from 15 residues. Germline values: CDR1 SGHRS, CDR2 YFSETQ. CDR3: CASSLGGEGSQPQHF. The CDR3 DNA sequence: TGCGCCAGCAGCTTGGGAGGGGAGGGCAGTCAGCCCCAGCATTTC.

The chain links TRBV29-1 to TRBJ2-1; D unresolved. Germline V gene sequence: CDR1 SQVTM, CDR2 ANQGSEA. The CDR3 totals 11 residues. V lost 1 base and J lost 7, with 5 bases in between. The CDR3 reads CSVEGSNEQFF. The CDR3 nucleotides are TGCAGCGTTGAAGGGAGTAATGAGCAGTTCTTC.

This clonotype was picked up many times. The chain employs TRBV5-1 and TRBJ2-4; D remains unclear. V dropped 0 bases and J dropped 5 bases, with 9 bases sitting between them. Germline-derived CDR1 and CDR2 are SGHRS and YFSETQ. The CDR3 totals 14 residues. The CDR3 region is CASSLGSLENIQYF. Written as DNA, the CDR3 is TGCGCCAGCAGCTTGGGGAGTCTAGAAAACATTCAGTACTTC.

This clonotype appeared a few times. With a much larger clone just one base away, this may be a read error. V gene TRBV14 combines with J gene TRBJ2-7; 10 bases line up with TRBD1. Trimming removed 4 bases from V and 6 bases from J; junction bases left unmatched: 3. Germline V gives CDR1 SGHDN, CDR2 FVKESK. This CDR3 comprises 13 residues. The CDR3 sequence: CASSPRTGGEQYF. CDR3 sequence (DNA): TGTGCCAGCAGCCCCAGGACAGGGGGCGAGCAGTACTTC.

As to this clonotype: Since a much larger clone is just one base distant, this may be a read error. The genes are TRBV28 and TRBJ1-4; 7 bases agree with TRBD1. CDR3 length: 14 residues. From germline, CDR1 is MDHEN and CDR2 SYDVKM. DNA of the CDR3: TGTGCCAGCAGACGGGACAGTCGAAATGAAAAACTGCTTTTT. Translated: CASRRDSRNEKLLF.

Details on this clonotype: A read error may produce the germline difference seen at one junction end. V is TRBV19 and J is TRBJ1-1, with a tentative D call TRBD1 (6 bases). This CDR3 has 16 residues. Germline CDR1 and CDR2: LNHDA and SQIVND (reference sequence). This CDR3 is CTSSTLQGRGATEAFF. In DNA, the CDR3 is TGTACCAGTAGTACTCTTCAGGGGAGAGGAGCCACTGAAGCTTTCTTT. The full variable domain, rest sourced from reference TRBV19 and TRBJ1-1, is DGGITQSPKYLFRKEGQNVTLSCEQNLNHDAMYWYRQDPGQGLRLIYYSQIVNDFQKGDIAEGYSVSREKKESFPLTVTSAQKNPTAFYLCTSSTLQGRGATEAFFGQGTRLTVV.

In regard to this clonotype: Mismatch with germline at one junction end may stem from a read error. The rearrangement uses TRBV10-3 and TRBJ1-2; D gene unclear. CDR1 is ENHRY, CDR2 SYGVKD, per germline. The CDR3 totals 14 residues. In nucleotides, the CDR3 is TGTGCCATCTATACGGGCGAAGCTAACCATGGATACACCTTC. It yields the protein CAIYTGEANHGYTF.

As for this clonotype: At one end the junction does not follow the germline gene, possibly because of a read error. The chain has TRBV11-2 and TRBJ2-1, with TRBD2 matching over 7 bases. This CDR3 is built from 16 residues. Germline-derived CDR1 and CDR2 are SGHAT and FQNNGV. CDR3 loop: CATSLGWTRDYNERFF. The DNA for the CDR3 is TGTGCCACCAGCTTAGGCTGGACGAGGGACTACAATGAGCGGTTCTTC.

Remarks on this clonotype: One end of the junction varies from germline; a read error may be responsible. This CDR3 is CASNGQVNTEELFF. The CDR3, as DNA: TGTGCCAGCAACGGACAGGTGAACACCGAGGAGCTGTTTTTT. The chain has TRBV6-5 and TRBJ2-2; 7 nucleotides agree with TRBD1. The germline V gene encodes CDR1 MNHEY and CDR2 SVGAGI. This CDR3 is 14 amino acids long.

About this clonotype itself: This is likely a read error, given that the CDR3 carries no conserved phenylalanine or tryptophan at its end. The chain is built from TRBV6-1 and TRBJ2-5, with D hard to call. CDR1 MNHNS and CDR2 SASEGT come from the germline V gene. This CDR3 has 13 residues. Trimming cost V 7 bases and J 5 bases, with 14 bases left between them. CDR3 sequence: CASTRSVGETQYC. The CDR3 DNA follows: TGTGCCAGCACCCGTTCGGTTGGGGAGACCCAGTACTGC.

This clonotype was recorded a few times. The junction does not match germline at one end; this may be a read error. CDR3 sequence: CAGSLVAGETYEQYF. The CDR3 coding sequence is TGTGCCGGCAGCTTGGTAGCGGGAGAAACCTACGAGCAGTACTTT. This chain joins TRBV11-2 and TRBJ2-7, with 9 positions matching TRBD2. CDR3 size: 15 residues. Germline CDR1 SGHAT, CDR2 FQNNGV.

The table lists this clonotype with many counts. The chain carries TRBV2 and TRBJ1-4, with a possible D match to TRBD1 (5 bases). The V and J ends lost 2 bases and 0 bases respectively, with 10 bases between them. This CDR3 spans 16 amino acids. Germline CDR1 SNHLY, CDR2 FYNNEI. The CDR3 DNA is TGTGCCAGCAGTGAAACGACAGCTGCAACTAATGAAAAACTGTTTTTT. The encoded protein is CASSETTAATNEKLFF.

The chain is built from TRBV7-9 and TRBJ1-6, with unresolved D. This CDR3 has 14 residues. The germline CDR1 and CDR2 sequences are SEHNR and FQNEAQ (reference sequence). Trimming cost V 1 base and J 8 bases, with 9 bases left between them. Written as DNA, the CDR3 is TGTGCCAGCAGCTTAGATTTCAATGATTCACCCCTCCACTTT. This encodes CASSLDFNDSPLHF.

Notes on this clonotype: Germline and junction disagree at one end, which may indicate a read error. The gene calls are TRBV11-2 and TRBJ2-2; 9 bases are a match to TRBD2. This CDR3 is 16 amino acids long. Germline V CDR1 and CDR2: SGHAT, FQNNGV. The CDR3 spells CASSLMALAGTGELFF. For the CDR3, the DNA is TGCGCTAGCAGCTTAATGGCGCTAGCGGGAACCGGGGAGCTGTTTTTT. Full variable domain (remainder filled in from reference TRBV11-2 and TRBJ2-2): EAGVAQSPRYKIIEKRQSVAFWCNPISGHATLYWYQQILGQGPKLLIQFQNNGVVDDSQLPKDRFSAERLKGVDSTLKIQPAKLEDSAVYLCASSLMALAGTGELFFGEGSRLTVL.

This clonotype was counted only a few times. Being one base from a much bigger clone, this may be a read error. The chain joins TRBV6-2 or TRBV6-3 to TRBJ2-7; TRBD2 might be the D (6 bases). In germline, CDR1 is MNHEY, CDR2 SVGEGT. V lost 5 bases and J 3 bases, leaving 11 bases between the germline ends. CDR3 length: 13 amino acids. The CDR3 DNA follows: TGTGCCAGCAGTGCTAGCGAGGGCTACGAGCAGTACTTC. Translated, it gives CASSASEGYEQYF.

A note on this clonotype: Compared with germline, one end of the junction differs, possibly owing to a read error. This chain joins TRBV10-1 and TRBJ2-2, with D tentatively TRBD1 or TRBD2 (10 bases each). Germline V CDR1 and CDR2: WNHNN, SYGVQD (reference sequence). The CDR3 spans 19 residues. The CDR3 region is CASSASGTGASGSPEELFF. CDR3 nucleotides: TGCGCCAGCAGTGCGTCCGGGACAGGGGCTAGCGGGAGTCCCGAGGAGCTGTTTTTC.

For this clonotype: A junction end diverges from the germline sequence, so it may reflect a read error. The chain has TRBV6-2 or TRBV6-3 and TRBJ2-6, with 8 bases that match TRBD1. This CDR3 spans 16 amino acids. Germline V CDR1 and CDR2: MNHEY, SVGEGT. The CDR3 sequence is CASSYAGQGRANVLTF. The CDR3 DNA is TGTGCCAGCAGTTACGCCGGACAGGGTCGTGCCAACGTCCTGACATTC.

CDR3 sequence reads: CTTQYGSPYEQYF. The CDR3 region has the DNA TGTACCACCCAGTACGGGAGCCCCTACGAGCAGTACTTC. V is TRBV6-1 and J is TRBJ2-7; a weak D match, TRBD2 (6 bases). The germline V gene has CDR1 MNHNS and CDR2 SASEGT. The CDR3 has 13 amino acids.

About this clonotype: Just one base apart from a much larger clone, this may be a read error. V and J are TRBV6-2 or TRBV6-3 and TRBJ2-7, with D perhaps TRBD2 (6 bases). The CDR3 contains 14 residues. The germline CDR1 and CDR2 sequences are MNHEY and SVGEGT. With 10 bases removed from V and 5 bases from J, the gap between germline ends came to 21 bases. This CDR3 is CAISLGREVDEQYF. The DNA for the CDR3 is TGTGCCATCAGCCTGGGGCGGGAAGTCGACGAGCAGTACTTC.

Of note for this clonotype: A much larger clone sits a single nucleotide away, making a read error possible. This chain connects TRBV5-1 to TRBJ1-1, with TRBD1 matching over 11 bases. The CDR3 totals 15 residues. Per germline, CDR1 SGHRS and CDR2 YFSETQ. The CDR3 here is CASNLVGQGGTEAFF. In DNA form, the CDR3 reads TGCGCCAGCAACTTGGTGGGACAGGGGGGGACTGAAGCTTTCTTT.

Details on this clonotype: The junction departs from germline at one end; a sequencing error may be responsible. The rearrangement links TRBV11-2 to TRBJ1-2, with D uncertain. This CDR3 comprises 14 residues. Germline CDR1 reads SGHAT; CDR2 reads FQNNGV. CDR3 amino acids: CASSLGRLSYGYAF. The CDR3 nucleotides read TGTGCCAGCAGCTTGGGTCGGCTGAGCTATGGCTACGCCTTC.

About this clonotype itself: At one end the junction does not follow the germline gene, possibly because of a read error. For the CDR3, the DNA is TGTGCCAGCAGTGTCACAGGGTCTGGCGCAGATATGCAGTATTTT. Its protein product is CASSVTGSGADMQYF. V is TRBV6-1 and J is TRBJ2-3; maybe TRBD1 (6 bases). The CDR3 is 15 amino acids. Germline lookup yields CDR1 MNHNS and CDR2 SASEGT.